The clone carrying this T cell receptor beta chain was seen more than once but under ten times. The target antigen is unknown. The germline V and J ends were trimmed by 2 bases and 5 bases, with 12 bases remaining between them. There are 14 residues in the CDR3. Germline V gives CDR1 MNHEY, CDR2 SVGEGT. This record belongs to a study of T cells in Graves' hyperthyroidism and ophthalmopathy. Whole-study results and caveats: In simple terms, a model built on 13 V-J features told ophthalmopathy apart from stable hyperthyroidism.

The source of the PBMCs was approximately 9.5 ml of fresh peripheral blood. Researchers took RNA transcripts and amplified the TCR beta CDR3 regions from them. The HTBI primer set drove a first-round RT-PCR of the TCR CDR3. TCRdb passed the multiplex PCR reads through MiXCR, listing each CDR3 protein once. Counted here are roughly 380,000 distinct CDR3 sequences, roughly 14% occurring once; the ten biggest clones make up around 21%. The sample comprised blood. The V gene is TRBV6-2 or TRBV6-3, the J gene TRBJ1-2; TRBD1 is a possible D gene (6 bases). The clonotype was recovered from a man aged 25 to 45 with Graves' hyperthyroidism that later progressed to Graves' ophthalmopathy. CDR3 protein: CASSYATGAYGYTF. CDR3 nucleotides: TGTGCCAGCAGTTACGCGACAGGTGCTTATGGCTACACCTTC.